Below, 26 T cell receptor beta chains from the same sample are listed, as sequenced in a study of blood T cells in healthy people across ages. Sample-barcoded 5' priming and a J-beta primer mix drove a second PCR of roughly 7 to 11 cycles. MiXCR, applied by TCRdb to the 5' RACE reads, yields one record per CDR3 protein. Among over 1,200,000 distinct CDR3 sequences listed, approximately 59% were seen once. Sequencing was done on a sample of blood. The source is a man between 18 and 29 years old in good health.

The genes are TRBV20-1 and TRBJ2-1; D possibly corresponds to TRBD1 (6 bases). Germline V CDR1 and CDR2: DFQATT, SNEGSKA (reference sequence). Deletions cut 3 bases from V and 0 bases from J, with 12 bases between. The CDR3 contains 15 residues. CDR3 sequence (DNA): TGCAGTGCTAGGGTCGCAGGGGCCTCCTACAATGAGCAGTTCTTC. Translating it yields CSARVAGASYNEQFF.

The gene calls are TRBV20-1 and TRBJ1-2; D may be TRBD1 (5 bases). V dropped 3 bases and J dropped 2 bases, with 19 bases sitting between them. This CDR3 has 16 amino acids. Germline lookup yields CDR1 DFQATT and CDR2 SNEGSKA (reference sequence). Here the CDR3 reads CSARIPRGRINYGYTF. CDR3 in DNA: TGCAGTGCTAGGATACCGCGGGGACGGATCAACTATGGCTACACCTTC.

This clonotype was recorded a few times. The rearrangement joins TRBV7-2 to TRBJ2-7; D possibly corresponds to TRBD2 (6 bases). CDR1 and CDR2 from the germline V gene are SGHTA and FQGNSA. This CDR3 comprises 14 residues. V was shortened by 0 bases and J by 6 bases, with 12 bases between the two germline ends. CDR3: CASSLAGGFAEQYF. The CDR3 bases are TGTGCCAGCAGCTTAGCGGGGGGATTCGCCGAGCAGTACTTC. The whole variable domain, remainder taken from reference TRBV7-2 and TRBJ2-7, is GAGVSQSPSNKVTEKGKDVELRCDPISGHTALYWYRQSLGQGLEFLIYFQGNSAPDKSGLPSDRFSAERTGGSVSTLTIQRTQQEDSAVYLCASSLAGGFAEQYFGPGTRLTVT.

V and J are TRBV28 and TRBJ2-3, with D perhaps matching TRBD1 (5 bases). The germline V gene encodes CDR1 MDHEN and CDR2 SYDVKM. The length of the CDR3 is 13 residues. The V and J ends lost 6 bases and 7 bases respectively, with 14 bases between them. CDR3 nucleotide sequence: TGTGCCAGCAGCGACAGAAGGCGAAATACGCAGTATTTT. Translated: CASSDRRRNTQYF. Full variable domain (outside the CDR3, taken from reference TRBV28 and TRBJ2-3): DVKVTQSSRYLVKRTGEKVFLECVQDMDHENMFWYRQDPGLGLRLIYFSYDVKMKEKGDIPEGYSVSREKKERFSLILESASTNQTSMYLCASSDRRRNTQYFGPGTRLTVL.

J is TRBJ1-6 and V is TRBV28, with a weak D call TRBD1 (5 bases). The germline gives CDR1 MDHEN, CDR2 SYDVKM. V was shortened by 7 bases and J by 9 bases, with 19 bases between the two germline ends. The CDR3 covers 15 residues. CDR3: CASIESGPGGSPLHF. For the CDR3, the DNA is TGTGCCAGCATCGAATCCGGCCCGGGGGGTTCACCCCTCCACTTT.

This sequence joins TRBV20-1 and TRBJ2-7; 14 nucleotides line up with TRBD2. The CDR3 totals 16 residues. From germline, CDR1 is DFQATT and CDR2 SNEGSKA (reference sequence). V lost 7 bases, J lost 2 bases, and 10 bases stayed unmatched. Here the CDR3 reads CSVQGGTSGSTYEQYF. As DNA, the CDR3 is TGCAGTGTCCAAGGGGGGACTAGCGGGAGTACCTACGAGCAGTACTTC.

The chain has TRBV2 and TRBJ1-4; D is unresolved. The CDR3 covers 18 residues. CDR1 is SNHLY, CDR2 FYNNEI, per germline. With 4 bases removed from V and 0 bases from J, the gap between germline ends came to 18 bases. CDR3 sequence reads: CASSVNGLQPTTNEKLFF. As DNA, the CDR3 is TGTGCCAGCAGTGTGAACGGCCTACAGCCTACAACTAATGAAAAACTGTTTTTT.

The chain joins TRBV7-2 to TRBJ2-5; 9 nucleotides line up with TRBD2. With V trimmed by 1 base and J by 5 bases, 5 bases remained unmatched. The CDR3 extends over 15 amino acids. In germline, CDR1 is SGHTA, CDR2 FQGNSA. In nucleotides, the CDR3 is TGTGCCAGCAGCTTAGGCGGGAGGGCCTTGGAGACCCAGTACTTC. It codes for CASSLGGRALETQYF.

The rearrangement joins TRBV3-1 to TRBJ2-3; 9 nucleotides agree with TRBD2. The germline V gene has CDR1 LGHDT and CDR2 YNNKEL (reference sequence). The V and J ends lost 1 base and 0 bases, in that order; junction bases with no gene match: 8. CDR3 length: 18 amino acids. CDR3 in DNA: TGTGCCAGCAGCCAAGGTAGCGGGAGACTAGGGAGCACAGATACGCAGTATTTT. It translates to CASSQGSGRLGSTDTQYF.

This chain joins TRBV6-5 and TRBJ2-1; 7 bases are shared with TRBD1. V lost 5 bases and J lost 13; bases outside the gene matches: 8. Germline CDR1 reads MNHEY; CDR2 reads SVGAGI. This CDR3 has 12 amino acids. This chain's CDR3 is CASSGPGQLQFF. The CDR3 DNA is TGTGCCAGCAGTGGGCCGGGACAGTTACAGTTCTTC.

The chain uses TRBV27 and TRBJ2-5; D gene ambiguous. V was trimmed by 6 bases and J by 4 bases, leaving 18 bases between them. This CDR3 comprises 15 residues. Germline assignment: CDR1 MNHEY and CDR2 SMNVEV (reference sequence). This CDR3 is CASSHIPVDVETQYF. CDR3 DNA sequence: TGTGCCAGCAGCCATATCCCCGTGGATGTAGAGACCCAGTACTTC.

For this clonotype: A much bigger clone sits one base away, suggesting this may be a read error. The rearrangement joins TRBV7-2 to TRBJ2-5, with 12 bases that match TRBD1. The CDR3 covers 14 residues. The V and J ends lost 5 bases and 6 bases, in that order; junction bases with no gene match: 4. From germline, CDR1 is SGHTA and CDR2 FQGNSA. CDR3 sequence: CASSRDRGQKTQYF. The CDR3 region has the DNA TGTGCCAGCAGCCGGGACAGGGGGCAAAAGACCCAGTACTTC.

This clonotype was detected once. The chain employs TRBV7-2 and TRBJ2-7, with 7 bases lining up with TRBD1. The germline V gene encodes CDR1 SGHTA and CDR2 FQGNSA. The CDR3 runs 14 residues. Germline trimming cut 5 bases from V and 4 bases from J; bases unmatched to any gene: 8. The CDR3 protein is CASSNGQVTYEQYF. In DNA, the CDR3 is TGTGCCAGCAGCAACGGACAGGTAACATACGAGCAGTACTTC.

Written as DNA, the CDR3 is TGTGCCAGCACCGAGGGACTAGCGGGGCCCACAGATACGCAGTATTTT. Translated: CASTEGLAGPTDTQYF. This chain joins TRBV12-3 or TRBV12-4 and TRBJ2-3, with TRBD2 matching over 13 bases. V gave up 7 bases and J gave up 2 bases; unmatched junction bases: 6. The CDR3 sequence is 16 residues long.

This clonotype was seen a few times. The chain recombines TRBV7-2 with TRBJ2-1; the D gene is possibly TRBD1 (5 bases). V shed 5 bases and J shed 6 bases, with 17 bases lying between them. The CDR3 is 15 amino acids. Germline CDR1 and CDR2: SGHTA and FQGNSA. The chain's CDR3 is CASSLAGKGFNEQFF. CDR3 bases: TGTGCCAGCAGCCTGGCCGGAAAGGGGTTCAATGAGCAGTTCTTC.

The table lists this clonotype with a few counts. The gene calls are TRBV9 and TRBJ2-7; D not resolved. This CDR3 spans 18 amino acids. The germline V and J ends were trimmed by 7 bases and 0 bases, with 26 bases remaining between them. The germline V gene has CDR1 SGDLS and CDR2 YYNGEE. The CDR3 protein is CASPSSNPEPASSYEQYF. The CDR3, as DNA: TGTGCCAGCCCTTCATCTAACCCGGAACCAGCGAGCTCCTACGAGCAGTACTTC.

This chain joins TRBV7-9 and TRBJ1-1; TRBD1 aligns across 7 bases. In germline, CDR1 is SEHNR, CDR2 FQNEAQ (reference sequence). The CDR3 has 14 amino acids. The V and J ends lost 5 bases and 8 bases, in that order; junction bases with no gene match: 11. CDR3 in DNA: TGTGCCAGCAGCCCTGGACAGGCGGGATTCGAAGCTTTCTTT. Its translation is CASSPGQAGFEAFF.

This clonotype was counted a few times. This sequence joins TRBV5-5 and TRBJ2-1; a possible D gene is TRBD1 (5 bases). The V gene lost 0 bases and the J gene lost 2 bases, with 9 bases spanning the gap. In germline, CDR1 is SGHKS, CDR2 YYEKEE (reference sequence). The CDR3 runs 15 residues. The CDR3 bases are TGTGCCAGCAGCTTGGTAGGGGTTCCCTACAATGAGCAGTTCTTC. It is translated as CASSLVGVPYNEQFF.

CDR3 nucleotide sequence: TGTGCCAGCACCCTAGACAGGGGCACAGATACGCAGTATTTT. It encodes CASTLDRGTDTQYF. This chain joins TRBV7-2 and TRBJ2-3; 7 bases fit TRBD1. Germline V lookup: CDR1 SGHTA, CDR2 FQGNSA. J was trimmed by 1 base and V by 7 bases; bases with no gene match: 5. The CDR3 extends over 14 amino acids. The entire variable domain, with the rest obtained from reference TRBV7-2 and TRBJ2-3, is as follows: GAGVSQSPSNKVTEKGKDVELRCDPISGHTALYWYRQSLGQGLEFLIYFQGNSAPDKSGLPSDRFSAERTGGSVSTLTIQRTQQEDSAVYLCASTLDRGTDTQYFGPGTRLTVL.

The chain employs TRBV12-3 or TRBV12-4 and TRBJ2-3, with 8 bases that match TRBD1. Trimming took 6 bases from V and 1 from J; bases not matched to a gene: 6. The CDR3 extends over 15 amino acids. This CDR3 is CASSSNRGGTDTQYF. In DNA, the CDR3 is TGTGCCAGCAGCTCTAACAGGGGGGGCACAGATACGCAGTATTTT.

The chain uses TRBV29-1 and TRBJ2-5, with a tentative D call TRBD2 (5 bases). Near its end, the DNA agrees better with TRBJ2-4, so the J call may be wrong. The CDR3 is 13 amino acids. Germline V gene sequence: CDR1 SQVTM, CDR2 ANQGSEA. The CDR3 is CSVGPLVGDIQYF. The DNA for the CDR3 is TGCAGCGTTGGACCCCTCGTGGGAGACATTCAGTACTTC.

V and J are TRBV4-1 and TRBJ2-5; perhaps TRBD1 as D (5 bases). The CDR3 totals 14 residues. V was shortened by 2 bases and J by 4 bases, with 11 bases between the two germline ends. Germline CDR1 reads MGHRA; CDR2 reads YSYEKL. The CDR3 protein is CASSQLQGGETQYF. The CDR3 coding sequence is TGCGCCAGCAGCCAATTGCAGGGTGGAGAGACCCAGTACTTC.

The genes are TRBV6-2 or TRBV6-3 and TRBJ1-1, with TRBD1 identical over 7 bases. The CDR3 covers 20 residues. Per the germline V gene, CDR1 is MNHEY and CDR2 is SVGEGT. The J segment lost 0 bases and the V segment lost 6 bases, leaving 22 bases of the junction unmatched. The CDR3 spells CASRPEGIYRGGAVNTEAFF. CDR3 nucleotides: TGTGCCAGCAGACCTGAAGGAATATACAGGGGAGGAGCGGTGAACACTGAAGCTTTCTTT.

As DNA, the CDR3 is TGTGCCAGCAGTGAAGCATCGGTAGCGGGGGGACCAGATACGCAGTATTTT. It encodes CASSEASVAGGPDTQYF. The chain uses TRBV2 and TRBJ2-3, with 10 bases fitting TRBD2. J was trimmed by 4 bases and V by 0 bases; bases with no gene match: 7. The CDR3 loop spans 17 amino acids. The germline V gene has CDR1 SNHLY and CDR2 FYNNEI.

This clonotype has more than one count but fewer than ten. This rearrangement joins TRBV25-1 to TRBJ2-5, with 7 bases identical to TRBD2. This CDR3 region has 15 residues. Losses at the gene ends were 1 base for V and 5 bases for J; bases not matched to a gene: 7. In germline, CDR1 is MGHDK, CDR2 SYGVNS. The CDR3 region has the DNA TGTGCCAGCAGTGAATGGGCGGGAGTGATTGAGACCCAGTACTTC. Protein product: CASSEWAGVIETQYF. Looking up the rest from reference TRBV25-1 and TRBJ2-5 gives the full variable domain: EADIYQTPRYLVIGTGKKITLECSQTMGHDKMYWYQQDPGMELHLIHYSYGVNSTEKGDLSSESTVSRIRTEHFPLTLESARPSHTSQYLCASSEWAGVIETQYFGPGTRLLVL.

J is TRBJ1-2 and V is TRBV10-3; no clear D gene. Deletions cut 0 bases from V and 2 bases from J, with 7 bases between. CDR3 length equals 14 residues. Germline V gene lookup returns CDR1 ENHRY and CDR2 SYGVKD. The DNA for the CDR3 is TGTGCCATCAGTGAGTCTGGGGAGAACTATGGCTACACCTTC. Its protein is CAISESGENYGYTF.